This T cell receptor (beta chain) is from a study of blood T cell repertoires in COVID-19. Across the whole study: Spain, Italy and the United States supplied samples that represented acute and convalescent COVID-19. Sample material is recorded as cDNA or gDNA derived from T cells, B-cell-depleted T cells, or PBMCs.

Per the original data handling: Estimated nucleated cell counts came from reference gene primer amplification. Sequencing used immunoSEQ multiplex PCR; TCRdb keeps in-frame clones, though not all of them. V, J and clone size reflect that table, while D and trimming were determined from the DNA. The sample carries about 98,000 clones, around 82% recorded once. V trimming: 5 bases; J trimming: 6 bases; junction bases outside the gene matches: 6. The CDR3 length is 15 residues. Germline V CDR1 and CDR2: LNHDA, SQIVND (reference sequence). The sequenced sample consisted of peripheral blood. The sequence came from a man aged 65-85 years with active or convalescent COVID-19. The V gene is TRBV19, the J gene TRBJ2-3; TRBD2 matches 12 bases. The CDR3 DNA reads TGTGCCAGTAGTCCTAGCGGGGGGGCCGGTGATACGCAGTATTTT. Its translation is CASSPSGGAGDTQYF.